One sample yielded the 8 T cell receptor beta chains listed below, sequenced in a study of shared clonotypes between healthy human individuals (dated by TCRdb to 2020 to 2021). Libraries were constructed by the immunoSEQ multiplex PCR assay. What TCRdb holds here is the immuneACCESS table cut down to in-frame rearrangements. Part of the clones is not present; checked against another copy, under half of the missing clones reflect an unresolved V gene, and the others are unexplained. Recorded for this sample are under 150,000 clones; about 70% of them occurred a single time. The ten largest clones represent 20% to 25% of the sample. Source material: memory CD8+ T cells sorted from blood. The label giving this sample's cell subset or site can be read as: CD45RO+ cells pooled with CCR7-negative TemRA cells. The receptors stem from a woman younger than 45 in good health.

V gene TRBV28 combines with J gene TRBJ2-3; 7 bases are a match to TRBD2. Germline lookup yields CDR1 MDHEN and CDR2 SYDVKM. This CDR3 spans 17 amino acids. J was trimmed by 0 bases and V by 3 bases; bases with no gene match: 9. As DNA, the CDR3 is TGTGCCAGCAGTTTTAGCGGGCGTATCTCGAGCACAGATACGCAGTATTTT. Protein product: CASSFSGRISSTDTQYF.

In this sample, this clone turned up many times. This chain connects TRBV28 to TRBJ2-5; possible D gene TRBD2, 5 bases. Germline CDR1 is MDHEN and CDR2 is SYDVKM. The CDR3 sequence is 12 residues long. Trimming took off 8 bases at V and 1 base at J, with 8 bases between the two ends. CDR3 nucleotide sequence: TGTGCCAGCCGGGATCCCCAAGAGACCCAGTACTTC. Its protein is CASRDPQETQYF.

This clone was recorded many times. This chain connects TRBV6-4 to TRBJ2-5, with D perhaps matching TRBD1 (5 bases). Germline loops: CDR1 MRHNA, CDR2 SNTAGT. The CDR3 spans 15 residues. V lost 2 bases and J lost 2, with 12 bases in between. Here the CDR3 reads CASSDGAGQQETQYF. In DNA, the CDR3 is TGTGCCAGCAGTGACGGGGCAGGGCAGCAAGAGACCCAGTACTTC.

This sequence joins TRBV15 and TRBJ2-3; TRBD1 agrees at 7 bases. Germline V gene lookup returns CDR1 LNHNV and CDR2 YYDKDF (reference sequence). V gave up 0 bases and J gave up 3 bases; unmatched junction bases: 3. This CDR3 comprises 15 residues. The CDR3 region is CATSREGGGTDTQYF. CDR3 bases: TGTGCCACCAGCAGAGAAGGGGGCGGGACAGATACGCAGTATTTT. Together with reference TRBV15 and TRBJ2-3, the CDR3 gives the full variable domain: DAMVIQNPRYQVTQFGKPVTLSCSQTLNHNVMYWYQQKSSQAPKLLFHYYDKDFNNEADTPDNFQSRRPNTSFCFLDIRSPGLGDTAMYLCATSREGGGTDTQYFGPGTRLTVL.

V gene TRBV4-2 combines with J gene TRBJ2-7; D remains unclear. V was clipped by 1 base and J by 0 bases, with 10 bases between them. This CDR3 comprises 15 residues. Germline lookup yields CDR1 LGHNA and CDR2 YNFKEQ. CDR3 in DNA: TGTGCCAGCAGCCAAGGTCATTCGGCCTCCTACGAGCAGTACTTC. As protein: CASSQGHSASYEQYF.

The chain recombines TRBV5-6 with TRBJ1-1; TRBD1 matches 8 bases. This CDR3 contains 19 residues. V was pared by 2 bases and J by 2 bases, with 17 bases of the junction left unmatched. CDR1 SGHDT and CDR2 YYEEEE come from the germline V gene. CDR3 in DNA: TGTGCCAGCAGCTTTTGTCAGGGGGCGCGGGTATGTGGTAACACTGAAGCTTTCTTT. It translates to CASSFCQGARVCGNTEAFF.

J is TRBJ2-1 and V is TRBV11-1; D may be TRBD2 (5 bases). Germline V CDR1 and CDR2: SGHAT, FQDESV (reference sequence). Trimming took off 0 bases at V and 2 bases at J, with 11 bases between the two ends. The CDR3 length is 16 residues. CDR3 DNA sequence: TGTGCCAGCAGCTTAGCGGGAGTGGAGCCCTACAATGAGCAGTTCTTC. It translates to CASSLAGVEPYNEQFF.

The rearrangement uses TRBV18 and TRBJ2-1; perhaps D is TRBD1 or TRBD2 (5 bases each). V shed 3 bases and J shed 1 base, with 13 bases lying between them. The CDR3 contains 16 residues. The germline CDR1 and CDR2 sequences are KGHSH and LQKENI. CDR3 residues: CASSPTPGQSYNEQFF. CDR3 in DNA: TGTGCCAGCTCACCCACCCCGGGGCAGTCCTACAATGAGCAGTTCTTC.